This is a list of T cell receptor beta chains from one sample in a study of CD8+CD57+ T cells in acquired aplastic anemia. TCRdb processed the reads anew with MiXCR; each CDR3 protein has one entry. The table lists 150,000 to 200,000 distinct CDR3 sequences, roughly 48% of them singletons, with over 25% in the top ten. Sequencing used sorted CD4+, CD8+, or CD8+CD57+ T cells (not recorded which) from PBMCs. The receptor set was obtained from a human donor with aplastic anemia. The CDR3 runs from the conserved cysteine through the conserved F or W. The order of the fields is CDR3 protein, CDR3 DNA, J gene, D gene, V gene, clone size. D genes are given only for firm matches. Clone size is given for some rows only: seen once, a few or many times, or a class if the clone is expanded.

CDR3aa: CASSISLGILNEQYF
CDR3nt: TGTGCCAGCAGTATTAGTCTGGGGATCCTAAACGAGCAGTACTTC
j_gene: TRBJ2-7
d_gene: .
v_gene: TRBV10-3
abundance: .

CDR3aa: CASSPPILNEQFF
CDR3nt: TGTGCCAGCAGCCCACCCATCCTGAATGAGCAGTTCTTC
j_gene: TRBJ2-1
d_gene: .
v_gene: TRBV13
abundance: many

CDR3aa: CSVPLATNEQFF
CDR3nt: TGCAGCGTCCCACTAGCGACCAATGAGCAGTTCTTC
j_gene: TRBJ2-1
d_gene: TRBD2
v_gene: TRBV29-1
abundance: many

CDR3aa: CASTPRAQETQYF
CDR3nt: TGTGCCAGCACCCCGAGGGCTCAAGAGACCCAGTACTTC
j_gene: TRBJ2-5
d_gene: .
v_gene: TRBV2
abundance: few

CDR3aa: CASSLRTGGVLNTEAFF
CDR3nt: TGCGCCAGCAGCTTGAGGACAGGGGGGGTCTTGAACACTGAAGCTTTCTTT
j_gene: TRBJ1-1
d_gene: TRBD1
v_gene: TRBV5-1
abundance: .

CDR3aa: CASSIADSGFNEQFF
CDR3nt: TGTGCCAGTAGTATAGCGGATAGCGGGTTCAATGAGCAGTTCTTC
j_gene: TRBJ2-1
d_gene: TRBD2
v_gene: TRBV19
abundance: .

CDR3aa: CASSQLQRGTDTRYF
CDR3nt: TGTGCCAGCAGCCAATTGCAGCGAGGGACAGATACGCGGTATTTT
j_gene: TRBJ2-3
d_gene: TRBD1
v_gene: TRBV4-2
abundance: .

CDR3aa: CSATRSMNTEAFF
CDR3nt: TGCAGTGCTACGCGATCAATGAACACTGAAGCTTTCTTT
j_gene: TRBJ1-1
d_gene: .
v_gene: TRBV20-1
abundance: once

CDR3aa: CASARAGQNEYGYTF
CDR3nt: TGTGCCAGTGCACGGGCAGGACAGAACGAGTATGGCTACACCTTC
j_gene: TRBJ1-2
d_gene: .
v_gene: TRBV19
abundance: .

CDR3aa: CATRRDTYNEQFF
CDR3nt: TGTGCCACTCGCCGGGACACTTACAATGAGCAGTTCTTC
j_gene: TRBJ2-1
d_gene: .
v_gene: TRBV7-9
abundance: many

CDR3aa: CASSPSNQPQHF
CDR3nt: TGTGCCAGTAGTCCGAGCAATCAGCCCCAGCATTTT
j_gene: TRBJ1-5
d_gene: .
v_gene: TRBV19
abundance: many

CDR3aa: CASSRRLWGALFNEQFF
CDR3nt: TGTGCCAGCAGCCGGAGGTTGTGGGGGGCCTTGTTCAATGAGCAGTTCTTC
j_gene: TRBJ2-1
d_gene: .
v_gene: TRBV11-2
abundance: few

CDR3aa: CASSLGASGGYEQYF
CDR3nt: TGCGCCAGCAGCTTAGGAGCGTCAGGGGGCTACGAGCAGTACTTC
j_gene: TRBJ2-7
d_gene: TRBD1
v_gene: TRBV5-1
abundance: few

CDR3aa: CASSSDISTEAFF
CDR3nt: TGTGCCAGTAGTTCTGACATCTCCACTGAAGCTTTCTTT
j_gene: TRBJ1-1
d_gene: .
v_gene: TRBV19
abundance: .

CDR3aa: CSVAQQTTDTQYF
CDR3nt: TGCAGCGTCGCCCAACAAACCACAGATACGCAGTATTTT
j_gene: TRBJ2-3
d_gene: .
v_gene: TRBV29-1
abundance: few

CDR3aa: CASSLAIAGDTQYF
CDR3nt: TGCGCCAGCAGCTTGGCGATAGCGGGAGATACGCAGTATTTT
j_gene: TRBJ2-3
d_gene: TRBD2
v_gene: TRBV5-1
abundance: .

CDR3aa: CAWRGTGELFF
CDR3nt: TGTGCCTGGAGGGGAACCGGGGAGCTGTTTTTT
j_gene: TRBJ2-2
d_gene: .
v_gene: TRBV30
abundance: many

CDR3aa: CASSLGAGGYTF
CDR3nt: TGTGCCAGCAGCTTAGGGGCCGGTGGCTACACCTTC
j_gene: TRBJ1-2
d_gene: .
v_gene: TRBV7-9
abundance: .

CDR3aa: CAINQGFVNEQFF
CDR3nt: TGTGCCATCAATCAAGGGTTTGTCAATGAGCAGTTCTTC
j_gene: TRBJ2-1
d_gene: .
v_gene: TRBV10-3
abundance: .

CDR3aa: CATVPGSGNTQYF
CDR3nt: TGTGCCACCGTTCCGGGGTCCGGAAATACGCAGTATTTT
j_gene: TRBJ2-3
d_gene: .
v_gene: TRBV24-1
abundance: few

CDR3aa: CASSVTGTAFYGYTF
CDR3nt: TGTGCCAGCAGCGTGACAGGGACCGCCTTTTATGGCTACACCTTC
j_gene: TRBJ1-2
d_gene: TRBD1
v_gene: TRBV9
abundance: many

CDR3aa: CASSYTGEGGETQYF
CDR3nt: TGTGCCAGCAGTTACACAGGGGAAGGAGGGGAGACCCAGTACTTC
j_gene: TRBJ2-5
d_gene: .
v_gene: TRBV6-5
abundance: .

CDR3aa: CANASSASSYNEQFF
CDR3nt: TGTGCCAACGCTTCTAGCGCGAGCTCCTACAATGAGCAGTTCTTC
j_gene: TRBJ2-1
d_gene: .
v_gene: TRBV2
abundance: many

CDR3aa: CACTPGRGTDTQYF
CDR3nt: TGTGCCTGCACCCCCGGCCGGGGCACAGATACGCAGTATTTT
j_gene: TRBJ2-3
d_gene: .
v_gene: TRBV2
abundance: .

CDR3aa: CASSFTRNTEAFF
CDR3nt: TGTGCCAGCAGCTTTACACGTAACACTGAAGCTTTCTTT
j_gene: TRBJ1-1
d_gene: .
v_gene: TRBV7-2
abundance: .

CDR3aa: CATSNSGSTEAFF
CDR3nt: TGTGCCACCAGTAACAGCGGGAGCACTGAAGCTTTCTTT
j_gene: TRBJ1-1
d_gene: .
v_gene: TRBV24-1
abundance: .

CDR3aa: CATSDPGDIQGSQETQYF
CDR3nt: TGTGCCACCAGTGATCCGGGCGATATTCAGGGATCCCAAGAGACCCAGTACTTC
j_gene: TRBJ2-5
d_gene: .
v_gene: TRBV24-1
abundance: many

CDR3aa: CASTNGGEQYF
CDR3nt: TGTGCCAGCACCAATGGGGGCGAGCAGTACTTC
j_gene: TRBJ2-7
d_gene: .
v_gene: TRBV11-1
abundance: many

CDR3aa: CASSIAGSGSYNEQFF
CDR3nt: TGTGCCAGTAGTATAGCGGGAAGCGGGTCCTACAATGAGCAGTTCTTC
j_gene: TRBJ2-1
d_gene: .
v_gene: TRBV19
abundance: .

CDR3aa: CAIRDSKDEQFF
CDR3nt: TGTGCCATCAGGGACAGTAAGGATGAGCAGTTCTTC
j_gene: TRBJ2-1
d_gene: .
v_gene: TRBV10-3
abundance: .

CDR3aa: CSVDPPGSYGYTF
CDR3nt: TGCAGCGTTGATCCCCCGGGGAGCTATGGCTACACCTTC
j_gene: TRBJ1-2
d_gene: .
v_gene: TRBV29-1
abundance: .

CDR3aa: CASRDRTGPATNEKLFF
CDR3nt: TGTGCCAGCAGGGACCGAACGGGGCCCGCAACTAATGAAAAACTGTTTTTT
j_gene: TRBJ1-4
d_gene: .
v_gene: TRBV6-4
abundance: .

CDR3aa: CATSDPPTPDTQYF
CDR3nt: TGTGCCACCAGTGACCCTCCTACCCCAGATACGCAGTATTTT
j_gene: TRBJ2-3
d_gene: .
v_gene: TRBV24-1
abundance: .

CDR3aa: CATSSTTGGGETQYF
CDR3nt: TGTGCCACCAGCTCAACGACAGGGGGGGGAGAGACCCAGTACTTC
j_gene: TRBJ2-5
d_gene: TRBD1
v_gene: TRBV15
abundance: few

CDR3aa: CASTKGGGETQYF
CDR3nt: TGTGCCAGCACAAAAGGCGGGGGAGAGACCCAGTACTTC
j_gene: TRBJ2-5
d_gene: TRBD2
v_gene: TRBV2
abundance: many

CDR3aa: CASSLGTGVMNEQFF
CDR3nt: TGTGCCAGCAGTCTAGGGACAGGGGTTATGAATGAGCAGTTCTTC
j_gene: TRBJ2-1
d_gene: TRBD1
v_gene: TRBV6-1
abundance: .

CDR3aa: CASSKRTSGRPDTQYF
CDR3nt: TGTGCCAGCAGCAAACGGACTAGCGGGAGGCCAGATACGCAGTATTTT
j_gene: TRBJ2-3
d_gene: TRBD2
v_gene: TRBV11-3
abundance: many

CDR3aa: CASSESLAAYNEQFF
CDR3nt: TGTGCCAGCAGTGAATCCCTTGCAGCTTACAATGAGCAGTTCTTC
j_gene: TRBJ2-1
d_gene: .
v_gene: TRBV2
abundance: many

CDR3aa: CASSPWTGGDGYTF
CDR3nt: TGTGCCAGCAGTCCCTGGACAGGGGGCGATGGCTACACCTTC
j_gene: TRBJ1-2
d_gene: TRBD1
v_gene: TRBV6-1
abundance: many

CDR3aa: CASSPSSGTSTDTQYF
CDR3nt: TGTGCCAGCAGTCCTTCTTCCGGGACAAGCACAGATACGCAGTATTTT
j_gene: TRBJ2-3
d_gene: .
v_gene: TRBV12-3/TRBV12-4
abundance: many

CDR3aa: CASSQGAWGTGELFF
CDR3nt: TGTGCCAGCAGCCAAGGCGCCTGGGGCACCGGGGAGCTGTTTTTT
j_gene: TRBJ2-2
d_gene: .
v_gene: TRBV7-2
abundance: .

CDR3aa: CATSDGGQGNQPQHF
CDR3nt: TGTGCCACCAGTGACGGAGGACAGGGTAATCAGCCCCAGCATTTT
j_gene: TRBJ1-5
d_gene: TRBD1
v_gene: TRBV24-1
abundance: .

CDR3aa: CASSQAPGPYEQYF
CDR3nt: TGTGCCAGCAGCCAAGCTCCGGGACCCTACGAGCAGTACTTC
j_gene: TRBJ2-7
d_gene: .
v_gene: TRBV5-4
abundance: once

CDR3aa: CASSSSGSWGGELFF
CDR3nt: TGTGCCAGCAGCTCCAGCGGGAGTTGGGGCGGGGAGCTGTTTTTT
j_gene: TRBJ2-2
d_gene: TRBD2
v_gene: TRBV9
abundance: .

CDR3aa: CASSASQVRGTEAFF
CDR3nt: TGTGCCAGCAGCGCGTCTCAGGTGCGGGGCACTGAAGCTTTCTTT
j_gene: TRBJ1-1
d_gene: .
v_gene: TRBV9
abundance: .

CDR3aa: CASSIGAGPREQYF
CDR3nt: TGTGCCAGTAGTATAGGGGCGGGACCGCGCGAGCAGTACTTC
j_gene: TRBJ2-7
d_gene: .
v_gene: TRBV19
abundance: many

CDR3aa: CASRGLGSEAFF
CDR3nt: TGCGCCAGCAGGGGGTTGGGCAGTGAAGCTTTCTTT
j_gene: TRBJ1-1
d_gene: .
v_gene: TRBV10-2
abundance: many

CDR3aa: CATSTNGQGELGTEAFF
CDR3nt: TGTGCCACCAGCACGAACGGACAAGGGGAGCTTGGCACTGAAGCTTTCTTT
j_gene: TRBJ1-1
d_gene: .
v_gene: TRBV15
abundance: .

CDR3aa: CASSPWTGGSTGELFF
CDR3nt: TGTGCCAGCAGCCCCTGGACAGGGGGAAGCACCGGGGAGCTGTTTTTT
j_gene: TRBJ2-2
d_gene: TRBD1
v_gene: TRBV11-2
abundance: few

CDR3aa: CASSEGLAGGPLRELFF
CDR3nt: TGTGCCAGCAGTGAGGGACTAGCGGGAGGGCCGTTACGGGAGCTGTTTTTT
j_gene: TRBJ2-2
d_gene: TRBD2
v_gene: TRBV6-1
abundance: .

CDR3aa: CASSVRQAHQETQYF
CDR3nt: TGTGCCAGCAGCGTTAGACAGGCCCACCAAGAGACCCAGTACTTC
j_gene: TRBJ2-5
d_gene: .
v_gene: TRBV9
abundance: .

CDR3aa: CASSYPGLAGEQYF
CDR3nt: TGTGCCAGCAGTTACCCGGGACTAGCGGGCGAGCAGTACTTC
j_gene: TRBJ2-7
d_gene: TRBD2
v_gene: TRBV6-6
abundance: many

CDR3aa: CASSVVSGAGLNEQFF
CDR3nt: TGTGCCAGCAGCGTAGTGTCAGGTGCGGGTCTTAATGAGCAGTTCTTC
j_gene: TRBJ2-1
d_gene: .
v_gene: TRBV11-1
abundance: .

CDR3aa: CASSFGTGYTF
CDR3nt: TGTGCCAGCAGTTTCGGGACGGGCTACACCTTC
j_gene: TRBJ1-2
d_gene: .
v_gene: TRBV7-2
abundance: .

CDR3aa: CSARVGVYSEKLFF
CDR3nt: TGCAGTGCTAGAGTTGGGGTCTATAGTGAAAAACTGTTTTTT
j_gene: TRBJ1-4
d_gene: .
v_gene: TRBV20-1
abundance: .